These 30 T cell receptor beta chains came from one sample sequenced in a study of blood T cell repertoires in COVID-19. The table came from immunoSEQ multiplex PCR; TCRdb's copy has only in-frame clones and leaves some out. Altogether 250,000 to 400,000 clones are present, more than 70% being singletons, with the ten largest covering 1.5% to 2%. The specimen was peripheral blood. The receptors shown here come from a woman aged 30 to 39 with COVID-19, enrolled during active disease.

J is TRBJ1-3 and V is TRBV19; TRBD1 matches 8 bases. Germline V lookup: CDR1 LNHDA, CDR2 SQIVND (reference sequence). V shed 7 bases, J shed 4 bases, and the junction held 3 bases outside the gene matches. This CDR3 is built from 13 residues. CDR3 residues: CASTRDRGNTIYF. For the CDR3, the DNA is TGTGCCAGTACCCGGGACAGGGGAAACACCATATATTTT.

The gene calls are TRBV3-1 (or the pseudogene TRBV3-2) and TRBJ2-1, with TRBD2 matching over 10 bases. The trim removed 1 base at V and 5 bases at J, leaving 14 bases unmatched. The CDR3 spans 19 residues. Germline values: CDR1 LGHDT, CDR2 YNNKEL (reference sequence). CDR3 in DNA: TGTGCCAGCAGCCAAGCAGGGTTGAAGCGGGGGGGCCTGGACAATGAGCAGTTCTTC. It encodes CASSQAGLKRGGLDNEQFF.

This chain links TRBV7-6 with TRBJ2-2; the D gene is possibly TRBD1 (5 bases). The CDR3 is 13 amino acids. V was pared by 5 bases and J by 6 bases, with 10 bases between. Germline V gene lookup returns CDR1 SGHVS and CDR2 FNYEAQ. CDR3: CASSPRVSGELFF. CDR3 sequence (DNA): TGTGCCAGCAGCCCCAGGGTATCCGGGGAGCTGTTTTTT.

The J gene is TRBJ2-3, the V gene TRBV14; D might be TRBD2 (6 bases). Trimming shortened V by 3 bases and J by 1 base, and 8 bases separated the two germline ends. This CDR3 is 14 amino acids long. CDR1 and CDR2 (germline): SGHDN, FVKESK. The CDR3, as DNA: TGTGCCAGCAGCCAGTGGAGGGGCACAGATACGCAGTATTTT. Its protein is CASSQWRGTDTQYF.

The chain joins TRBV5-1 to TRBJ1-1; D may be TRBD1 (5 bases). Germline lookup yields CDR1 SGHRS and CDR2 YFSETQ. V lost 3 bases, J lost 3 bases, and 12 bases lay in between. There are 14 residues in the CDR3. The CDR3 reads CASSSRPGDTEAFF. DNA of the CDR3: TGCGCCAGCAGCTCCAGACCGGGGGACACTGAAGCTTTCTTT.

The rearrangement uses TRBV19 and TRBJ1-1; possible D gene TRBD1, 5 bases. CDR3 size: 14 residues. The germline gives CDR1 LNHDA, CDR2 SQIVND (reference sequence). The germline V and J ends were trimmed by 5 bases and 1 base, with 11 bases remaining between them. The CDR3 DNA sequence: TGTGCCAGTAGTTGGGGGGAGGGGAACACTGAAGCTTTCTTT. Amino acids: CASSWGEGNTEAFF. Combining the CDR3 with reference TRBV19 and TRBJ1-1 gives the whole variable domain DGGITQSPKYLFRKEGQNVTLSCEQNLNHDAMYWYRQDPGQGLRLIYYSQIVNDFQKGDIAEGYSVSREKKESFPLTVTSAQKNPTAFYLCASSWGEGNTEAFFGQGTRLTVV.

V and J are TRBV23-1 and TRBJ2-5, with D perhaps matching TRBD2 (6 bases). Being an ORF, TRBV23-1 has a function that is uncertain. The germline V and J ends were trimmed by 8 bases and 7 bases, with 23 bases remaining between them. CDR3 size: 15 residues. The CDR3 is CASGGGGSVQWTQYF. The CDR3 region has the DNA TGCGCCAGCGGGGGAGGAGGGTCGGTCCAGTGGACCCAGTACTTC.

The chain carries TRBV7-2 and TRBJ1-4; D not certain. V was clipped by 2 bases and J by 2 bases, with 15 bases between them. Germline V lookup: CDR1 SGHTA, CDR2 FQGNSA. The CDR3 extends over 17 amino acids. CDR3 coding DNA: TGTGCCAGCAGCTTAAGCCCGCCCGGGAGTACTAATGAAAAACTGTTTTTT. This sequence encodes CASSLSPPGSTNEKLFF.

The chain has TRBV5-1 and TRBJ2-3; 7 bases are a match to TRBD1. Germline V lookup: CDR1 SGHRS, CDR2 YFSETQ. The CDR3 has 15 amino acids. J was trimmed by 0 bases and V by 2 bases; bases with no gene match: 3. The CDR3 DNA sequence: TGCGCCAGCAGCTTCACAGGGGCTAGCACAGATACGCAGTATTTT. The encoded protein is CASSFTGASTDTQYF.

CDR3 in DNA: TGTGCCAGCTACACCGTGGGGGGGCAATACGAGCAGTACGTC. It encodes CASYTVGGQYEQYV. This chain uses TRBV2 with TRBJ2-7; tentatively, D is TRBD2 (7 bases). This CDR3 region has 14 residues. The germline CDR1 and CDR2 sequences are SNHLY and FYNNEI. Trimming stripped 8 bases from V and 4 bases from J, with 18 bases between.

The sample holds one count of this clone. The rearrangement joins TRBV7-2 to TRBJ2-5; TRBD2 matches at 12 bases. Germline values: CDR1 SGHTA, CDR2 FQGNSA. The CDR3 runs 18 residues. V shed 3 bases and J 1 base; nucleotides not matched to a gene: 9. The CDR3 reads CASSFAPSGGAVQETQYF. In DNA form, the CDR3 reads TGTGCCAGCAGCTTCGCGCCTAGCGGGGGGGCAGTCCAAGAGACCCAGTACTTC.

V usage is TRBV2 and J usage is TRBJ2-1; D unresolved. The CDR3 is 13 amino acids. Germline V CDR1 and CDR2: SNHLY, FYNNEI. Trimming shortened V by 8 bases and J by 2 bases, and 10 bases separated the two germline ends. CDR3 coding DNA: TGTGCCAGCTACACCCCTCCCTACAATGAGCAGTTCTTC. Protein product: CASYTPPYNEQFF.

The chain combines TRBV6-5 with TRBJ2-5; 8 bases are a match to TRBD2. Trimming removed 5 bases from V and 4 bases from J; junction bases left unmatched: 3. Germline CDR1 MNHEY, CDR2 SVGAGI. This CDR3 is 13 amino acids long. CDR3 in amino acids: CASSKTSVETQYF. CDR3 DNA sequence: TGTGCCAGCAGTAAGACTAGCGTAGAGACCCAGTACTTC.

The chain employs TRBV6-6 and TRBJ2-6; 8 positions agree with TRBD2. The CDR3 length is 18 residues. Germline trimming cut 5 bases from V and 3 bases from J; bases unmatched to any gene: 12. Germline CDR1 and CDR2: MNHNY and SVGAGI (reference sequence). In DNA form, the CDR3 reads TGTGCCAGCAGTCGAATAGCGGGGCCGGTTGGTGGGGCCAACGTCCTGACTTTC. It translates to CASSRIAGPVGGANVLTF.

The chain recombines TRBV2 with TRBJ2-5; D remains ambiguous. Germline V CDR1 and CDR2: SNHLY, FYNNEI. CDR3 length equals 14 residues. V was cut by 4 bases and J by 4 bases, with 13 bases left in between. The CDR3 sequence: CASSVELASETQYF. The CDR3, as DNA: TGTGCCAGCAGTGTTGAGTTAGCCTCAGAGACCCAGTACTTC.

The CDR3 region is CASSPSEAEAFF. Here the CDR3 DNA reads TGTGCCAGCAGCCCCAGTGAGGCTGAAGCTTTCTTT. V and J are TRBV9 and TRBJ1-1; D not certain. CDR3 size: 12 residues. Germline V gene sequence: CDR1 SGDLS, CDR2 YYNGEE. The V end lost 4 bases, the J end lost 6 bases, and 10 bases lay between the germline ends.

The CDR3 loop is CASSTGGGGSEAFF. The CDR3 region has the DNA TGCGCCAGCAGCACAGGGGGCGGTGGCTCTGAAGCTTTCTTT. V gene TRBV5-1 combines with J gene TRBJ1-1, with TRBD1 identical over 9 bases. Germline V gene data show CDR1 as SGHRS and CDR2 as YFSETQ. The CDR3 totals 14 residues. Trimming cost V 4 bases and J 6 bases; bases outside gene matches: 7.

In this sample, this clone turned up a few times. The chain employs TRBV6-1 and TRBJ1-5, with 9 bases lining up with TRBD1. Trimming cost V 4 bases and J 5 bases; bases outside gene matches: 12. CDR3 size: 17 residues. CDR1 is MNHNS, CDR2 SASEGT, per germline. In nucleotides, the CDR3 is TGTGCCAGCAGTGCCTGGCCCGGGACAGGGTCGCATCAGCCCCAGCATTTT. Its protein is CASSAWPGTGSHQPQHF.

V gene TRBV5-4 combines with J gene TRBJ1-2, with 7 bases lining up with TRBD1. Germline CDR1 and CDR2: SGHNT and YYREEE (reference sequence). The CDR3 loop spans 13 amino acids. Germline trimming cut 5 bases from V and 7 bases from J; bases unmatched to any gene: 8. CDR3 protein: CASRPDRVPGYTF. The CDR3 DNA sequence: TGTGCCAGCAGACCAGACAGGGTTCCTGGCTACACCTTC.

The V gene is TRBV5-4, the J gene TRBJ1-6; no reliable D call. V gave up 4 bases and J gave up 5 bases, with 16 bases separating them. Germline loops: CDR1 SGHNT, CDR2 YYREEE (reference sequence). This CDR3 has 16 amino acids. The CDR3 DNA is TGTGCCAGCAGCCCGGCCGGAGGATCTCATAATTCACCCCTCCACTTT. Its protein product is CASSPAGGSHNSPLHF.

The chain employs TRBV5-1 and TRBJ2-6; no clear D. Germline V CDR1 and CDR2: SGHRS, YFSETQ. The CDR3 covers 18 residues. Trimming took 0 bases from V and 0 from J, leaving 13 bases between them. The CDR3 is CASSLVGSLSSGANVLTF. DNA for the CDR3: TGCGCCAGCAGCTTGGTTGGCAGTCTTTCCTCTGGGGCCAACGTCCTGACTTTC.

The chain employs TRBV15 and TRBJ1-1; 10 nucleotides align to TRBD1. The V gene's germline CDR1 is LNHNV and CDR2 YYDKDF (reference sequence). The V segment lost 5 bases and the J segment 8 bases; nucleotides outside the gene matches: 14. The length of the CDR3 is 16 residues. The CDR3 loop is CATSLPGTGAAGEAFF. The CDR3 DNA reads TGTGCCACCAGCCTACCCGGGACAGGGGCCGCAGGGGAAGCTTTCTTT.

The V call is TRBV4-3, the J call TRBJ1-5; D gene uncertain. CDR3 length equals 14 residues. Trimming removed 1 base at V and 6 bases at J, with 10 bases between. Germline V gene sequence: CDR1 LGHNA, CDR2 YSLEER. The CDR3 protein is CASSQAVEVQPQHF. CDR3 DNA sequence: TGCGCCAGCAGCCAAGCCGTAGAGGTTCAGCCCCAGCATTTT.

The CDR3: CASSLAEGSPLHF. CDR3 bases: TGTGCCAGCAGCCTAGCAGAGGGTTCACCCCTCCACTTT. The chain links TRBV3-1 (or the pseudogene TRBV3-2) to TRBJ1-6; D not certain. The CDR3 has 13 residues. V gave up 4 bases and J gave up 9 bases, with 10 bases separating them. Germline CDR1 reads LGHDT; CDR2 reads YNNKEL (reference sequence).

This chain joins TRBV2 and TRBJ2-7, with D hard to call. Germline CDR1 reads SNHLY; CDR2 reads FYNNEI. The V gene lost 6 bases and the J gene lost 4 bases, with 4 bases spanning the gap. The CDR3 sequence is 10 residues long. The CDR3, as DNA: TGTGCCAGCAGAGAGTACGAGCAGTACTTC. Its protein product is CASREYEQYF.

V gene TRBV5-1 combines with J gene TRBJ2-5; 8 bases align to TRBD2. CDR1 is SGHRS and CDR2 is YFSETQ in the germline V gene. The CDR3 length is 14 residues. Losses at the gene ends were 4 bases for V and 5 bases for J; bases not matched to a gene: 7. The CDR3 DNA follows: TGCGCCAGCAGCCACCAGACTAGCGCGGAGACCCAGTACTTC. As protein: CASSHQTSAETQYF.

This clone appeared a single time. The CDR3 nucleotides read TGTGCCAGCATCAAGGCGCAGGGCAGCAATCAGCCCCAGCATTTT. It yields the protein CASIKAQGSNQPQHF. The chain links TRBV28 to TRBJ1-5; D perhaps matches TRBD1 (5 bases). The germline V gene encodes CDR1 MDHEN and CDR2 SYDVKM. Deletions cut 7 bases from V and 1 base from J, with 14 bases between. This CDR3 has 15 amino acids.

V and J are TRBV10-3 and TRBJ2-5, with D unclear. The CDR3 length is 14 residues. Between the trimmed V and J ends, which lost 0 bases and 2 bases, there was a span of 7 bases. Germline V gene sequence: CDR1 ENHRY, CDR2 SYGVKD. The CDR3 loop is CAISESNSQETQYF. In DNA form, the CDR3 reads TGTGCCATCAGTGAGTCGAACAGTCAAGAGACCCAGTACTTC.

This rearrangement joins TRBV7-9 to TRBJ1-1; maybe TRBD1 (6 bases). V dropped 5 bases and J dropped 4 bases, with 17 bases sitting between them. The germline gives CDR1 SEHNR, CDR2 FQNEAQ (reference sequence). The CDR3 is 15 residues long. Here the CDR3 reads CASSPRPGDGTEAFF. The CDR3 bases are TGTGCCAGCAGCCCACGACCAGGGGATGGCACTGAAGCTTTCTTT.

CDR3 DNA sequence: TGTGCCAGCAGTTTAAGGACATTAACTGAAGCTTTCTTT. This encodes CASSLRTLTEAFF. V and J are TRBV27 and TRBJ1-1; TRBD1 is a possible D gene (5 bases). Germline CDR1 reads MNHEY; CDR2 reads SMNVEV (reference sequence). The CDR3 totals 13 residues. V dropped 2 bases and J dropped 5 bases, with 9 bases sitting between them.